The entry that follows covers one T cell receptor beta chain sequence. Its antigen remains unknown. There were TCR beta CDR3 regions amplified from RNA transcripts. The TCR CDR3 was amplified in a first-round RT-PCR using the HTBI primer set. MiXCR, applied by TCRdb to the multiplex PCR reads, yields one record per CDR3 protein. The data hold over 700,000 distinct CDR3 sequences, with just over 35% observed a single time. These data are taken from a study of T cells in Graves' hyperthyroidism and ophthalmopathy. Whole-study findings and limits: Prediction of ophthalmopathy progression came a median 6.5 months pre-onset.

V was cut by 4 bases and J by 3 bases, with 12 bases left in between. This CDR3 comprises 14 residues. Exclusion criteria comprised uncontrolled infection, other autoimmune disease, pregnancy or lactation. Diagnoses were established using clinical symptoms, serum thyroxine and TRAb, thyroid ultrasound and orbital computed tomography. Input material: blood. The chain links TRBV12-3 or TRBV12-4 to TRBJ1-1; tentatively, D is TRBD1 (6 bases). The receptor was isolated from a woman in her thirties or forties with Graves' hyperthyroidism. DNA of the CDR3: TGTGCCAGCAGTTACGTGGCAGGGGACACTGAAGCTTTCTTT. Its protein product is CASSYVAGDTEAFF.